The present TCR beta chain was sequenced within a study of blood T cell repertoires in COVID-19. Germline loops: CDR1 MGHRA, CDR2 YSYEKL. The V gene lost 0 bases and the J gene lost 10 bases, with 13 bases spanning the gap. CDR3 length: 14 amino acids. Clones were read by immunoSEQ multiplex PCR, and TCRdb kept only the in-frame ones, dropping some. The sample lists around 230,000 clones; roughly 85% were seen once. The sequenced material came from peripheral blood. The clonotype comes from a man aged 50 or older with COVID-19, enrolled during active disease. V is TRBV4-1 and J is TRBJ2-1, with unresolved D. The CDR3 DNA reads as TGCGCCAGCAGCCAAGAACTGGCTAGGATCGAGCAGTTCTTC. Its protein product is CASSQELARIEQFF.